The clone carrying this TCR beta chain has at least ten counts. The antigen is unknown. The sample originates from a study of T-cell reconstitution after alpha-beta-depleted transplantation in children. Unique molecular identifiers featured in how the TCRbeta library was prepared. TCRdb passed the PCR reads through MiXCR, listing each CDR3 protein once. The sample lists about 240,000 distinct CDR3 sequences, about 26% seen once, with over 2.5% in the top ten. Study-wide findings and caveats: Newly generated T cells supplied most T-cell counts and diversity one year post-transplant.

Germline V gives CDR1 LNHNV, CDR2 YYDKDF (reference sequence). Trimming cost V 4 bases and J 2 bases, with 6 bases left between them. CDR3 length equals 13 residues. Source: PBMCs, taken before TCRalphabeta/CD19-depleted stem cell transplant. This chain links TRBV15 with TRBJ1-5, with TRBD1 as a possible D gene (5 bases). This receptor was obtained from a girl aged 2 to 9 with Fanconi anemia, due to receive a stem cell transplant. CDR3: CATSKQGNQPQHF. For the CDR3, the DNA is TGTGCCACCAGCAAACAGGGCAATCAGCCCCAGCATTTT. The variable domain in full, with the rest retrieved from reference TRBV15 and TRBJ1-5, is DAMVIQNPRYQVTQFGKPVTLSCSQTLNHNVMYWYQQKSSQAPKLLFHYYDKDFNNEADTPDNFQSRRPNTSFCFLDIRSPGLGDTAMYLCATSKQGNQPQHFGDGTRLSIL.